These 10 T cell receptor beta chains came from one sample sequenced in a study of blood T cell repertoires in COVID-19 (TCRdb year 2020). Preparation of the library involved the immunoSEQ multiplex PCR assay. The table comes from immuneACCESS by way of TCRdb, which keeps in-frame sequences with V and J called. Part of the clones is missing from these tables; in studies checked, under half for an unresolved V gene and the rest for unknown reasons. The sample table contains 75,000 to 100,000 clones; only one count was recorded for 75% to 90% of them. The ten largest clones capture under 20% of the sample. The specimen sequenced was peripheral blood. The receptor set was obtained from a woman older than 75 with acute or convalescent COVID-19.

CDR3 sequence reads: CASSQDRHRGKLFF. CDR3 in DNA: TGTGCCAGCAGCCAAGATCGACACAGGGGGAAACTGTTTTTT. The chain joins TRBV3-1 (or the pseudogene TRBV3-2) to TRBJ1-4; TRBD1 aligns across 8 bases. This CDR3 is 14 amino acids long. V dropped 0 bases and J dropped 11; count of bases not matched to a gene: 5. CDR1 and CDR2 (germline): LGHDT, YNNKEL (reference sequence).

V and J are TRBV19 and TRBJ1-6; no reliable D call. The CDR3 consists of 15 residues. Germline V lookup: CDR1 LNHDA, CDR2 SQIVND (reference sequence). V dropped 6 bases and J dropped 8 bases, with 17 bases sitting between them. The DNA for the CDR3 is TGTGCCAGTAGCCCCGACTCATCGCCCTATTCACCCCTCCACTTT. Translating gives CASSPDSSPYSPLHF.

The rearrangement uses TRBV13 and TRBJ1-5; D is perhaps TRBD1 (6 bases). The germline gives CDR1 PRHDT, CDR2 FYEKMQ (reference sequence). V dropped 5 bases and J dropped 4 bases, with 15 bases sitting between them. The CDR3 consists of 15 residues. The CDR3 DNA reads TGTGCCAGCAGCAGTAGTACGCAGGGGAATCAGCCCCAGCATTTT. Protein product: CASSSSTQGNQPQHF.

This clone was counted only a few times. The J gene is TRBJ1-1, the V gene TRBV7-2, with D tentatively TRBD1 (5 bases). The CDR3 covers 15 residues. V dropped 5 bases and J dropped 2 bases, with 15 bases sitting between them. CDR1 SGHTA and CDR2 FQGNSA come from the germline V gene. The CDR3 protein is CASSRQPGLNTEAFF. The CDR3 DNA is TGTGCCAGCAGCCGGCAACCGGGACTCAACACTGAAGCTTTCTTT.

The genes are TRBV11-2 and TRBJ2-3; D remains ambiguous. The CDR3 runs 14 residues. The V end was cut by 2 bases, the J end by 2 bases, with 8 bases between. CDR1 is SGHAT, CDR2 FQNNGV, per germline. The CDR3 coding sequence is TGTGCCAGCAGCTTAATCCAGGTCACAGATACGCAGTATTTT. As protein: CASSLIQVTDTQYF.

CDR3 bases: TGTGCCAGCAGCACGACTAGCGGCAGCTCCTACGAGCAGTACTTC. This encodes CASSTTSGSSYEQYF. This chain links TRBV11-2 with TRBJ2-7, with 9 bases aligning to TRBD2. Germline assignment: CDR1 SGHAT and CDR2 FQNNGV. J gave up 0 bases and V 5 bases, and 5 bases lay outside the gene matches. This CDR3 contains 15 residues.

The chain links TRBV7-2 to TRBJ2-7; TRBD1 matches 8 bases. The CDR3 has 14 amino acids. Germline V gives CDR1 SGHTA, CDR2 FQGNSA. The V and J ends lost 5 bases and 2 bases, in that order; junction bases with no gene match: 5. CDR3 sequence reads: CASSLRQGTYEQYF. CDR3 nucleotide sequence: TGTGCCAGCAGCCTACGACAGGGGACCTACGAGCAGTACTTC.

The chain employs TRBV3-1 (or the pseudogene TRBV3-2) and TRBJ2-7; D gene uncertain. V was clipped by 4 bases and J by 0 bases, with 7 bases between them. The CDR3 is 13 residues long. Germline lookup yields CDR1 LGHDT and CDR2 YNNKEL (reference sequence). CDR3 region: CASSPPLSYEQYF. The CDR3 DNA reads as TGTGCCAGCAGCCCTCCCCTCTCCTACGAGCAGTACTTC.

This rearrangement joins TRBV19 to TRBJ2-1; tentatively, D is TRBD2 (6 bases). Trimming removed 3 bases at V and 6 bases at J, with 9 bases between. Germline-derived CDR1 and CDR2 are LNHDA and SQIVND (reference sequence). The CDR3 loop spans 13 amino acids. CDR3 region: CASSIGGFNEQFF. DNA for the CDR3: TGTGCCAGTAGTATCGGAGGGTTCAATGAGCAGTTCTTC. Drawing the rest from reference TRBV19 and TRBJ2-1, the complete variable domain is DGGITQSPKYLFRKEGQNVTLSCEQNLNHDAMYWYRQDPGQGLRLIYYSQIVNDFQKGDIAEGYSVSREKKESFPLTVTSAQKNPTAFYLCASSIGGFNEQFFGPGTRLTVL.

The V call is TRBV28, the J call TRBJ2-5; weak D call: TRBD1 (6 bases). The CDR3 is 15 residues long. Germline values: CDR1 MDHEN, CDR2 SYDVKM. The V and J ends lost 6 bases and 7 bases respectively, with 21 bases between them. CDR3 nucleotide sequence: TGTGCCAGCAGCAGTGGGGGCAAGACACCTGGGACCCAGTACTTC. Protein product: CASSSGGKTPGTQYF.